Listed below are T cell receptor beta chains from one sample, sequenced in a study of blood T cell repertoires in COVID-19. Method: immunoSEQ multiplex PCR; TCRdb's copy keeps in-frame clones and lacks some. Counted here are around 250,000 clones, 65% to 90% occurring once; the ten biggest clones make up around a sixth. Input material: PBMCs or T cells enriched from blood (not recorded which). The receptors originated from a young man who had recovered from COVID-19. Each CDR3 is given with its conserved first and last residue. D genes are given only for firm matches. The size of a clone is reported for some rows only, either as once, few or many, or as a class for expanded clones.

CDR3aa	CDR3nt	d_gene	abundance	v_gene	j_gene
CASSLVGTGPYYGYTF	TGTGCCAGCAGTTTAGTGGGGACAGGCCCCTACTATGGCTACACCTTC	TRBD1	.	TRBV27	TRBJ1-2
CASSPGTGGTPDTQYF	TGCGCCAGCAGCCCCGGGACAGGGGGGACCCCAGATACGCAGTATTTT	TRBD1	.	TRBV5-1	TRBJ2-3
CASSPRTGQKNIQYF	TGTGCCAGCAGCCCGCGGACAGGGCAGAAAAACATTCAGTACTTC	TRBD1	.	TRBV11-2	TRBJ2-4
CATSRDRRQGRSGNTIYF	TGTGCCACCAGCAGAGATCGAAGACAGGGGCGCTCTGGAAACACCATATATTTT	TRBD1	once	TRBV15	TRBJ1-3
CASSRSGPTDTQYF	TGTGCCAGCAGCAGGAGCGGCCCCACAGATACGCAGTATTTT	.	.	TRBV13	TRBJ2-3
CASSLSGPAGGEQFF	TGTGCCAGCAGCTTATCGGGCCCAGCGGGGGGTGAGCAGTTCTTC	TRBD2	few	TRBV7-2	TRBJ2-1
CASHRDNNSPLHF	TGTGCCTCCCACAGGGACAACAATTCACCCCTCCACTTT	.	.	TRBV30	TRBJ1-6
CASSLLAESTDTQYF	TGTGCCAGCAGCTTACTAGCGGAGAGCACAGATACGCAGTATTTT	TRBD2	.	TRBV5-6	TRBJ2-3
CAIRRQGDTEAFF	TGTGCCATCAGGAGACAGGGGGACACTGAAGCTTTCTTT	TRBD1	.	TRBV10-3	TRBJ1-1
CASSLVRGGSTDTQYF	TGTGCCAGCAGCTTGGTTCGGGGAGGAAGCACAGATACGCAGTATTTT	.	.	TRBV5-4	TRBJ2-3
CASSQDGAEAGGYTF	TGCGCCAGCAGCCAAGATGGTGCCGAGGCGGGCGGCTACACCTTC	.	.	TRBV4-1	TRBJ1-2
CASRAGDDEQYF	TGTGCCAGCAGGGCAGGGGACGACGAGCAGTACTTC	.	.	TRBV25-1	TRBJ2-7
CASSFDGQGRNTIYF	TGTGCCAGCAGCTTCGATGGACAGGGACGGAACACCATATATTTT	TRBD1	once	TRBV5-8	TRBJ1-3
CASSLRDSYEQYF	TGTGCCAGCAGCCTGCGTGACTCCTACGAGCAGTACTTC	.	.	TRBV5-6	TRBJ2-7
CASSRGPSNQPQHF	TGTGCCAGTTCCAGGGGGCCGAGCAATCAGCCCCAGCATTTT	TRBD1	.	TRBV19	TRBJ1-5
CASTGTDEETQYF	TGTGCCAGCACCGGGACAGACGAAGAGACCCAGTACTTC	TRBD1	once	TRBV12-3/TRBV12-4	TRBJ2-5
CASGPTSREINEQFF	TGTGCTAGTGGTCCCACCTCGCGGGAGATCAATGAGCAGTTCTTC	TRBD2	.	TRBV12-5	TRBJ2-1
CASSPTGTAFTQYF	TGCGCCAGCAGCCCCACCGGGACAGCGTTCACCCAGTACTTC	TRBD1	once	TRBV4-1	TRBJ2-5
CASSSLGADTEAFF	TGCGCCAGCAGCTCCTTAGGGGCTGACACTGAAGCTTTCTTT	.	few	TRBV5-1	TRBJ1-1
CASSYSTNRAGPNTEAFF	TGTGCCAGCAGTTACTCGACCAATAGGGCGGGACCGAACACTGAAGCTTTCTTT	.	.	TRBV6-2/TRBV6-3	TRBJ1-1
CASSYGVQGSGSPLHF	TGTGCCAGCAGTTACGGGGTACAGGGGTCTGGTTCACCCCTCCACTTT	TRBD1	.	TRBV6-5	TRBJ1-6
CASSRGGNTGELFF	TGTGCCAGCAGCCGGGGCGGCAACACCGGGGAGCTGTTTTTT	.	.	TRBV3-1/TRBV3-2	TRBJ2-2
CASSPTGMNTEAFF	TGTGCCAGCAGTCCGACAGGGATGAACACTGAAGCTTTCTTT	TRBD1	.	TRBV6-6	TRBJ1-1
CASGFPRPTGKWGTDTQYF	TGTGCTAGTGGTTTCCCACGCCCGACGGGGAAGTGGGGCACAGATACGCAGTATTTT	.	once	TRBV12-5	TRBJ2-3
CASGQVKRGMGEETQYF	TGTGCCAGCGGCCAAGTTAAGCGGGGTATGGGTGAAGAGACCCAGTACTTC	TRBD2	.	TRBV6-2/TRBV6-3	TRBJ2-5
CASGFDRAEDYGYTF	TGTGCTAGTGGTTTCGACAGGGCCGAAGACTATGGCTACACCTTC	TRBD1	.	TRBV12-5	TRBJ1-2
CASSSGQAGEGEQYF	TGTGCCAGCAGCTCGGGTCAAGCGGGAGAGGGCGAGCAGTACTTC	TRBD2	.	TRBV27	TRBJ2-7
CASSIIQGEAYGYTF	TGTGCCAGTAGTATAATACAGGGGGAAGCCTATGGCTACACCTTC	TRBD1	.	TRBV19	TRBJ1-2
CASSLGNGGGTGTIYF	TGTGCCAGCAGCTTAGGTAACGGAGGAGGGACCGGCACCATATATTTT	.	once	TRBV11-2	TRBJ1-3
CASTLEGFSEKLFF	TGTGCCAGCACCCTCGAGGGTTTTAGTGAAAAACTGTTTTTT	.	.	TRBV27	TRBJ1-4
CAWSVPGSGHNEQFF	TGTGCCTGGAGTGTACCCGGTAGCGGGCACAATGAGCAGTTCTTC	TRBD2	.	TRBV30	TRBJ2-1
CASTTGFTDTQYF	TGTGCCAGCACGACAGGGTTCACAGATACGCAGTATTTT	TRBD1	.	TRBV7-6	TRBJ2-3
CASSQPQILRVTNEKLFF	TGCGCCAGCAGCCAACCCCAAATTCTCAGGGTTACTAATGAAAAACTGTTTTTT	.	.	TRBV4-1	TRBJ1-4
CASLDGQPSNQPQHF	TGTGCCAGCCTCGATGGGCAGCCTAGCAATCAGCCCCAGCATTTT	.	.	TRBV27	TRBJ1-5
CASSAGLFYGYTF	TGTGCCAGTAGTGCCGGTCTCTTTTATGGCTACACCTTC	.	.	TRBV19	TRBJ1-2
CASSGQGPYNEQFF	TGTGCCAGCAGCGGACAGGGTCCCTACAATGAGCAGTTCTTC	TRBD1	.	TRBV11-2	TRBJ2-1
CASSILLSRLAGGTYNEQFF	TGTGCCAGTAGTATCCTGTTGTCGAGACTAGCGGGAGGAACTTACAATGAGCAGTTCTTC	TRBD2	.	TRBV19	TRBJ2-1
CASSWKQTNSPLHF	TGTGCCAGCAGTTGGAAACAGACAAATTCACCCCTCCACTTT	.	.	TRBV27	TRBJ1-6
CASRRSGAISAAQYF	TGCGCCAGCAGACGTAGCGGGGCGATATCGGCGGCCCAGTACTTC	TRBD2	few	TRBV5-1	TRBJ2-5
CASSLHTGGGYNEQFF	TGTGCCAGCAGCTTACATACGGGGGGCGGCTACAATGAGCAGTTCTTC	.	.	TRBV11-3	TRBJ2-1
CAISGTGAANTEAFF	TGTGCCATCAGTGGAACAGGGGCCGCGAACACTGAAGCTTTCTTT	TRBD1	.	TRBV10-3	TRBJ1-1
CASSEGLAGYNEQFF	TGTGCCAGCAGTGAAGGGCTAGCGGGCTACAATGAGCAGTTCTTC	TRBD2	.	TRBV2	TRBJ2-1
CASSLTAEITEAFF	TGTGCCAGCAGCTTAACGGCGGAGATCACTGAAGCTTTCTTT	.	.	TRBV7-3	TRBJ1-1
CASSSGDSTQYF	TGTGCCAGCAGTTCAGGGGATTCGACCCAGTACTTC	.	.	TRBV27	TRBJ2-5
CASSFAGGKYNEQFF	TGTGCCAGCAGCTTCGCCGGGGGGAAATACAATGAGCAGTTCTTC	TRBD2	few	TRBV5-6	TRBJ2-1
CASSVTLAGFSYEQYF	TGTGCCAGCAGTGTCACTCTAGCGGGGTTCTCCTACGAGCAGTACTTC	TRBD2	once	TRBV6-7	TRBJ2-7
CASSFPSTDTQYF	TGTGCCAGCAGTTTCCCTAGCACAGATACGCAGTATTTT	.	.	TRBV6-2/TRBV6-3	TRBJ2-3
CASSLSGDSTEAFF	TGTGCCAGCAGCTTATCGGGGGACAGCACTGAAGCTTTCTTT	TRBD1	.	TRBV7-9	TRBJ1-1
CASSQGRTGITEAFF	TGTGCCAGCAGTCAGGGCCGGACAGGGATCACTGAAGCTTTCTTT	TRBD1	many	TRBV28	TRBJ1-1
CASSGRQGHYGYTF	TGTGCCAGCAGTGGGCGACAGGGGCACTATGGCTACACCTTC	TRBD1	.	TRBV25-1	TRBJ1-2
CASRGLAGNGGELFF	TGTGCCAGCAGAGGACTAGCGGGGAATGGCGGGGAGCTGTTTTTT	TRBD2	once	TRBV27	TRBJ2-2
CASSERLAGSYNEQFF	TGTGCCAGCAGTGAACGCCTAGCGGGATCCTACAATGAGCAGTTCTTC	TRBD2	.	TRBV6-1	TRBJ2-1
CASRPDSNSPLHF	TGTGCCAGCAGGCCCGACAGTAATTCACCCCTCCACTTT	.	.	TRBV12-3/TRBV12-4	TRBJ1-6
CASSLRRPPGQGDYEQYF	TGTGCCAGCAGCCTCAGAAGACCACCGGGACAGGGGGATTACGAGCAGTACTTC	TRBD1	once	TRBV14	TRBJ2-7
CASSQADRGLYEQYF	TGTGCCAGCAGCCAAGCGGACAGGGGTTTGTACGAGCAGTACTTC	TRBD1	.	TRBV3-1/TRBV3-2	TRBJ2-7
CASSLGGVWRGLSRDEQYF	TGTGCCAGCAGCTTGGGGGGGGTCTGGCGGGGATTATCACGGGACGAGCAGTACTTC	.	.	TRBV5-4	TRBJ2-7
CASSQSSFEQFF	TGTGCCAGCAGCCAGTCGTCGTTTGAGCAGTTCTTC	.	.	TRBV7-2	TRBJ2-1
CASSDPGHGTWTGELFF	TGTGCCAGCAGTGATCCAGGACACGGAACGTGGACCGGGGAGCTGTTTTTT	.	.	TRBV2	TRBJ2-2
CASSVDGTSNNEQFF	TGTGCCAGCAGCGTAGATGGGACTAGTAACAATGAGCAGTTCTTC	TRBD2	.	TRBV9	TRBJ2-1
CASQGQTYEQYF	TGTGCCAGCCAGGGACAAACCTACGAGCAGTACTTC	.	.	TRBV7-9	TRBJ2-7